The T cell receptor beta chain under discussion was sequenced for a study of cytomegalovirus exposure and HLA in healthy donors. Trimming shortened V by 2 bases and J by 0 bases, and 12 bases separated the two germline ends. The CDR3 length is 16 residues. Looked up from germline, CDR1 is MNHEY and CDR2 is SVGAGI. In the PCR, 60 Vbeta and 13 Jbeta primers were used. Using immunoSEQ multiplex PCR, the repertoire was profiled, and TCRdb retains in-frame clones only, with some absent. Here the sample spans about 200,000 clones, 82% being singletons. The clonotype was recovered from a woman aged 18-29 years in good health and CMV-seronegative. Material: PBMCs. The rearrangement links TRBV6-5 to TRBJ2-3, with a tentative D call TRBD2 (6 bases). This CDR3 reads CASSYGSGPSTDTQYF. CDR3 bases: TGTGCCAGCAGTTACGGTAGCGGACCCAGCACAGATACGCAGTATTTT.